The clone carrying this T cell receptor beta chain appeared many times. The source of the sample is a study of human T cells and chemical hapten exposure. Unique molecular identifiers were linked by the library to individual cDNA molecules. TCRdb used MiXCR to reprocess the 5' RACE reads, holding one entry per CDR3 protein. The sample yields around 82,000 distinct CDR3 sequences, 6% to 8.5% seen once. Researchers extracted total RNA from unfractionated whole blood. This CDR3 is built from 11 residues. Looked up from germline, CDR1 is DFQATT and CDR2 is SNEGSKA (reference sequence). Trimming took 1 base from V and 5 from J, leaving 6 bases between them.

This receptor was identified in a male donor in good health. V usage is TRBV20-1 and J usage is TRBJ2-7; D is undetermined. CDR3 sequence: CSARAANEQYF. DNA of the CDR3: TGCAGTGCTAGAGCCGCGAACGAGCAGTACTTC.